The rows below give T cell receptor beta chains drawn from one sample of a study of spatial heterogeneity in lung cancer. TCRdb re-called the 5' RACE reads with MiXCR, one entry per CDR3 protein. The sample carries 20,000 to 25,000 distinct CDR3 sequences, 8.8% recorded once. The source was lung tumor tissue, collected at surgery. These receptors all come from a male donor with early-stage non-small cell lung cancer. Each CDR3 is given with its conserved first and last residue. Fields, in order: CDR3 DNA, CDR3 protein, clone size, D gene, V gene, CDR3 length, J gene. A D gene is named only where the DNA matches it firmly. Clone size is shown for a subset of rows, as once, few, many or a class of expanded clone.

CDR3nt: TGTGCCAGCAGTTTAGGGTCAGGGGGTAGATACGAGCAGTACTTC
CDR3aa: CASSLGSGGRYEQYF
abundance: -
d_gene: TRBD1
v_gene: TRBV12-3/TRBV12-4
len: 15
j_gene: TRBJ2-7

CDR3nt: TGTGCCAGCAGCCCCCGACAGGGGTACCAAGAGACCCAGTACTTC
CDR3aa: CASSPRQGYQETQYF
abundance: -
d_gene: TRBD1
v_gene: TRBV9
len: 15
j_gene: TRBJ2-5

CDR3nt: TGTGCCAGCAGCCAGCTCCAGGGCGCGAACACTGAAGCTTTCTTT
CDR3aa: CASSQLQGANTEAFF
abundance: few
d_gene: -
v_gene: TRBV14
len: 15
j_gene: TRBJ1-1

CDR3nt: TGTGCCAGCAGTACCTTGGGGGGCCCCTCCCAAGAGACCCAGTACTTC
CDR3aa: CASSTLGGPSQETQYF
abundance: medium-sized
d_gene: -
v_gene: TRBV6-2/TRBV6-3
len: 16
j_gene: TRBJ2-5

CDR3nt: TGTGCCAGCTCACCGTCGGACAGGTGGACGACAGATACGCAGTATTTT
CDR3aa: CASSPSDRWTTDTQYF
abundance: few
d_gene: TRBD1
v_gene: TRBV18
len: 16
j_gene: TRBJ2-3

CDR3nt: TGTGCCAGCAGTTACCCAGTACTGATAGCGGGGGCCACAGATACGCAGTATTTT
CDR3aa: CASSYPVLIAGATDTQYF
abundance: -
d_gene: TRBD2
v_gene: TRBV6-5
len: 18
j_gene: TRBJ2-3

CDR3nt: TGTGCCAGCAGCTCCGTACAGGGGCGAGCGGCCTACGAGCAGTACTTC
CDR3aa: CASSSVQGRAAYEQYF
abundance: many
d_gene: TRBD1
v_gene: TRBV7-9
len: 16
j_gene: TRBJ2-7

CDR3nt: TGTGCCAGCAGTTTGGAGGGGATTCAGCCCCAGCATTTT
CDR3aa: CASSLEGIQPQHF
abundance: many
d_gene: -
v_gene: TRBV28
len: 13
j_gene: TRBJ1-5

CDR3nt: TGCAGTGCCCCCGGGGCAGGGAAGGGGGCCGGGGAGCTGTTTTTT
CDR3aa: CSAPGAGKGAGELFF
abundance: -
d_gene: -
v_gene: TRBV20-1
len: 15
j_gene: TRBJ2-2

CDR3nt: TGCGCCAGCAGCCTCCAAGGCTCGGGGGGCGGTGAGGCTTTCTTT
CDR3aa: CASSLQGSGGGEAFF
abundance: -
d_gene: -
v_gene: TRBV4-1
len: 15
j_gene: TRBJ1-1

CDR3nt: TGCAGTGCTACGAGGGGGGCTGTCAGGAACACTGAAGCTTTCTTT
CDR3aa: CSATRGAVRNTEAFF
abundance: many
d_gene: -
v_gene: TRBV20-1
len: 15
j_gene: TRBJ1-1

CDR3nt: TGCAGTGCTAGAGATCTTACAGGGAAGGGCGATGAGCAGTTCTTC
CDR3aa: CSARDLTGKGDEQFF
abundance: many
d_gene: -
v_gene: TRBV20-1
len: 15
j_gene: TRBJ2-1

CDR3nt: TGTGCCAGCAGCTTAGGGTCTAGCGCCAACAATGAGCAGTTCTTC
CDR3aa: CASSLGSSANNEQFF
abundance: few
d_gene: -
v_gene: TRBV7-9
len: 15
j_gene: TRBJ2-1

CDR3nt: TGTGCCAGCAGTTTATGGGACGGACAGGGCAACGCCGGGGAGCTGTTTTTT
CDR3aa: CASSLWDGQGNAGELFF
abundance: many
d_gene: TRBD1
v_gene: TRBV12-3/TRBV12-4
len: 17
j_gene: TRBJ2-2

CDR3nt: TGTGCCAGTAGTATAGATGCGGGGACAGCAGGCAATCAGCCCCAGCATTTT
CDR3aa: CASSIDAGTAGNQPQHF
abundance: many
d_gene: TRBD1
v_gene: TRBV19
len: 17
j_gene: TRBJ1-5

CDR3nt: TGTGCCAGCAGAAGGCGGGACAGGGGGTCCACCGGGGAGCTGTTTTTT
CDR3aa: CASRRRDRGSTGELFF
abundance: -
d_gene: TRBD1
v_gene: TRBV6-1
len: 16
j_gene: TRBJ2-2

CDR3nt: TGTGCCAGCAGTTCCTCTCATAGCGGGGACACAGATACGCAGTATTTT
CDR3aa: CASSSSHSGDTDTQYF
abundance: medium-sized
d_gene: TRBD2
v_gene: TRBV28
len: 16
j_gene: TRBJ2-3

CDR3nt: TGCGCCAGCAGCGCGCAATCGGGTACTCCTGAAGCTTTCTTT
CDR3aa: CASSAQSGTPEAFF
abundance: few
d_gene: -
v_gene: TRBV5-1
len: 14
j_gene: TRBJ1-1

CDR3nt: TGTGCCAGCAGCTTACCGAGAGATGGAGGCGGGAGGGGTGAGACCCAGTACTTC
CDR3aa: CASSLPRDGGGRGETQYF
abundance: many
d_gene: TRBD2
v_gene: TRBV7-9
len: 18
j_gene: TRBJ2-5

CDR3nt: TGTGCCAGCAGTTTCGGGACTAGCGGGAGCACAGATACGCAGTATTTT
CDR3aa: CASSFGTSGSTDTQYF
abundance: many
d_gene: TRBD2
v_gene: TRBV28
len: 16
j_gene: TRBJ2-3

CDR3nt: TGTGCCAGCAGTTACGGGGTTTTGAGATACAATGAGCAGTTCTTC
CDR3aa: CASSYGVLRYNEQFF
abundance: few
d_gene: -
v_gene: TRBV6-2/TRBV6-3
len: 15
j_gene: TRBJ2-1

CDR3nt: TGCAGTGTTGTCTCGGCAGGGACCCAGTACTTC
CDR3aa: CSVVSAGTQYF
abundance: once
d_gene: -
v_gene: TRBV20-1
len: 11
j_gene: TRBJ2-5

CDR3nt: TGTGCCAGCACACGGGACGGAGGCAATCAGCCCCAGCATTTT
CDR3aa: CASTRDGGNQPQHF
abundance: -
d_gene: -
v_gene: TRBV6-2/TRBV6-3
len: 14
j_gene: TRBJ1-5

CDR3nt: TGTGCCAGCAGCAGAGGCCAGGGAGCAAACTATGGCTACACCTTC
CDR3aa: CASSRGQGANYGYTF
abundance: -
d_gene: -
v_gene: TRBV7-2
len: 15
j_gene: TRBJ1-2

CDR3nt: TGTGCCAGCAGTTTGGGGACAGGGGCCCCTTCACCCCTCCACTTT
CDR3aa: CASSLGTGAPSPLHF
abundance: many
d_gene: TRBD1
v_gene: TRBV27
len: 15
j_gene: TRBJ1-6

CDR3nt: TGTGCCAGCAGCTTAGCTGGTCGACAGTTCAATGAGCAGTTCTTC
CDR3aa: CASSLAGRQFNEQFF
abundance: many
d_gene: -
v_gene: TRBV7-9
len: 15
j_gene: TRBJ2-1

CDR3nt: TGTGCCAGCAAGAATTTTGGCGTCGGAGCGGTCTCCTACGAGCAGTACTTC
CDR3aa: CASKNFGVGAVSYEQYF
abundance: few
d_gene: -
v_gene: TRBV6-5
len: 17
j_gene: TRBJ2-7

CDR3nt: TGTGCCAGCAGTTGGGACAGGGTCTTCTATGGCTACACCTTC
CDR3aa: CASSWDRVFYGYTF
abundance: many
d_gene: TRBD1
v_gene: TRBV6-6
len: 14
j_gene: TRBJ1-2

CDR3nt: TGCGCCAGCAGCCAGGGACTAGCGGAAACCTACGAGCAGTACTTC
CDR3aa: CASSQGLAETYEQYF
abundance: -
d_gene: TRBD2
v_gene: TRBV4-1
len: 15
j_gene: TRBJ2-7

CDR3nt: TGTGCCAGCAGCCAAGTGGAAGGACTAGTGGCTGATACGCAGTATTTT
CDR3aa: CASSQVEGLVADTQYF
abundance: few
d_gene: TRBD2
v_gene: TRBV4-2
len: 16
j_gene: TRBJ2-3

CDR3nt: TGTGCCAGCAGTTACGCCGGTCGTCGGGGAAACACCATATATTTT
CDR3aa: CASSYAGRRGNTIYF
abundance: many
d_gene: -
v_gene: TRBV6-2/TRBV6-3
len: 15
j_gene: TRBJ1-3